The sequence of this T cell receptor (beta chain) was determined in a study of blood T cell repertoires in COVID-19. Overall study: Samples taken during acute and convalescent COVID-19 were collected in the United States, Italy and Spain. PBMCs, B-cell-depleted T cells, or T cells were the source of the cDNA or gDNA that made up the material.

The CDR3 has 16 residues. Per germline, CDR1 SGHRS and CDR2 YFSETQ. Notes on this clone: The junction differs from germline at one of its ends, possibly a read error.

Per the original methods: By means of reference gene primer amplification, nucleated cell counts were estimated. The method was immunoSEQ multiplex PCR; TCRdb's version includes in-frame clones alone and lacks a portion of them. The V and J calls and clone size were taken over from that table, and D and trimming were inferred from the DNA. Of 200,000 to 300,000 clones detected, roughly 84% appear once; the ten largest clones hold about 2%. This clonotype was sampled from a middle-aged man who had recovered from COVID-19. The sequencing sample was made of peripheral blood. This chain joins TRBV5-1 and TRBJ1-2; 9 nucleotides match TRBD1. Here the CDR3 DNA reads TGCGCCAGCAGCAGTTACCGGGACAGGGTTGGGTATGGCTACACCTTT. It translates to CASSSYRDRVGYGYTF.